The 29 T cell receptor beta chains given below trace back to one sample, sequenced in a study of cytomegalovirus exposure and HLA in healthy donors. Amplification used 60 Vbeta primers and 13 Jbeta primers. This table comes from immunoSEQ multiplex PCR, and its TCRdb copy is limited to in-frame clones, with some not included. Of some 97,000 clones listed, roughly 83% are singletons. The sample taken for sequencing was PBMCs. These receptors all stem from a female donor in good health and CMV-seropositive.

The V gene is TRBV7-2, the J gene TRBJ2-2; 12 bases are a match to TRBD2. The CDR3 consists of 16 residues. Germline CDR1 is SGHTA and CDR2 is FQGNSA. V shed 3 bases and J 8 bases; nucleotides not matched to a gene: 7. CDR3 sequence: CASSFGLAGQEGELFF. The CDR3 DNA sequence: TGTGCCAGCAGCTTCGGACTAGCGGGGCAAGAGGGGGAGCTGTTTTTT.

The chain joins TRBV30 to TRBJ2-7; D might be TRBD1 (6 bases). Germline V gene sequence: CDR1 GTSNPN, CDR2 SVGIG (reference sequence). The CDR3 extends over 14 amino acids. The V gene lost 0 bases and the J gene lost 2 bases, with 11 bases spanning the gap. Here the CDR3 DNA reads TGTGCCTGGAGTGTGTGGGACAAGACCTACGAGCAGTACTTC. Protein: CAWSVWDKTYEQYF.

V usage is TRBV5-4 and J usage is TRBJ1-4; 8 nucleotides align to TRBD1. With V trimmed by 7 bases and J by 2 bases, 13 bases remained unmatched. CDR3 size: 17 residues. Germline CDR1 and CDR2: SGHNT and YYREEE (reference sequence). CDR3 sequence: CASARGGQAPTNEKLFF. In DNA, the CDR3 is TGTGCCAGCGCTAGGGGGGGACAGGCGCCTACTAATGAAAAACTGTTTTTT.

The genes are TRBV25-1 and TRBJ1-5; possibly TRBD1 for D (6 bases). Trimming removed 4 bases at V and 6 bases at J, with 13 bases between. This CDR3 is 14 amino acids long. CDR1 and CDR2 (germline): MGHDK, SYGVNS. In DNA, the CDR3 is TGTGCCAGCAGTGGAGCAGGGGAAAGTCAGCCCCAGCATTTT. This sequence encodes CASSGAGESQPQHF.

The rearrangement links TRBV5-6 to TRBJ1-4; 7 positions match TRBD1. J gave up 9 bases and V 0 bases, and 5 bases lay outside the gene matches. In germline, CDR1 is SGHDT, CDR2 YYEEEE. This CDR3 has 14 residues. The CDR3 nucleotides are TGTGCCAGCAGCTTGGGGGACAGAGATAAAAAACTGTTTTTT. Protein: CASSLGDRDKKLFF.

The chain employs TRBV19 and TRBJ2-1; 7 bases agree with TRBD1. From germline, CDR1 is LNHDA and CDR2 SQIVND (reference sequence). There are 14 residues in the CDR3. Unmatched junction bases numbered 9, after V lost 6 bases and J lost 7 bases. CDR3 region: CASSEYPTGNEQFF. CDR3 DNA sequence: TGTGCCAGTAGCGAATACCCGACAGGGAATGAGCAGTTCTTC.

V usage is TRBV18 and J usage is TRBJ1-2, with D hard to call. Germline values: CDR1 KGHSH, CDR2 LQKENI. This CDR3 comprises 16 residues. Between the trimmed V and J ends, which lost 3 bases and 2 bases, there was a span of 16 bases. CDR3 in DNA: TGTGCCAGCTCACCCCGGGAGCAAAACCTAAACTATGGCTACACCTTC. It encodes CASSPREQNLNYGYTF.

The chain recombines TRBV19 with TRBJ2-1, with TRBD1 matching 8 bases. Germline CDR1 is LNHDA and CDR2 is SQIVND (reference sequence). Trimming at V came to 7 bases and at J to 7 bases, leaving 15 bases not matched to a gene. The CDR3 runs 16 residues. The CDR3 sequence: CASTNRDRIRSNEQFF. The CDR3 nucleotides are TGTGCCAGTACGAACCGGGACAGGATACGTTCAAATGAGCAGTTCTTC. Supplemented by reference TRBV19 and TRBJ2-1, the full variable domain reads DGGITQSPKYLFRKEGQNVTLSCEQNLNHDAMYWYRQDPGQGLRLIYYSQIVNDFQKGDIAEGYSVSREKKESFPLTVTSAQKNPTAFYLCASTNRDRIRSNEQFFGPGTRLTVL.

The CDR3 protein is CASSLVTGGTFSYEQYF. CDR3 in DNA: TGCGCCAGCAGCTTGGTAACGGGGGGGACTTTCTCCTACGAGCAGTACTTC. The chain uses TRBV5-1 and TRBJ2-7; 8 bases fit TRBD2. CDR3 length: 17 amino acids. Germline V gene data show CDR1 as SGHRS and CDR2 as YFSETQ. V was clipped by 0 bases and J by 0 bases; unmatched bases: 8.

Comment on this clone: Germline is not matched at one junction end, which may reflect a read error. The V and J genes are TRBV4-2 and TRBJ1-6; 7 bases line up with TRBD1. This CDR3 contains 12 residues. CDR1 is LGHNA and CDR2 is YNFKEQ in the germline V gene. The CDR3 loop is CASSQERGQHYF. In DNA, the CDR3 is TGTGCCAGCAGCCAAGAGAGGGGACAGCATTACTTT.

The chain joins TRBV19 to TRBJ1-2; TRBD1 matches at 10 bases. This CDR3 region has 15 residues. The V and J ends lost 2 bases and 5 bases, in that order; junction bases with no gene match: 5. Germline lookup yields CDR1 LNHDA and CDR2 SQIVND (reference sequence). The CDR3 DNA is TGTGCCAGTAGTATACGCCCGGGACAGGGGTATGGCTACACCTTC. Translated: CASSIRPGQGYGYTF. The variable domain in full, with the rest retrieved from reference TRBV19 and TRBJ1-2, is DGGITQSPKYLFRKEGQNVTLSCEQNLNHDAMYWYRQDPGQGLRLIYYSQIVNDFQKGDIAEGYSVSREKKESFPLTVTSAQKNPTAFYLCASSIRPGQGYGYTFGSGTRLTVV.

J is TRBJ2-7 and V is TRBV2; no firm D call. CDR3 length: 13 amino acids. Trimming pared 3 bases from V and 5 bases from J, leaving 11 bases between. Germline CDR1 and CDR2: SNHLY and FYNNEI. CDR3 region: CASSDTRLDEQYF. In nucleotides, the CDR3 is TGTGCCAGCAGTGACACCAGGCTGGACGAGCAGTACTTC.

The chain carries TRBV7-2 and TRBJ1-2; 10 positions match TRBD1. Trimming cost V 8 bases and J 3 bases; bases outside gene matches: 3. This CDR3 spans 13 amino acids. Germline V gives CDR1 SGHTA, CDR2 FQGNSA. CDR3 in DNA: TGTGCCAGCGGGGACAGGGGTGACTATGGCTACACCTTC. Translated: CASGDRGDYGYTF.

The chain has TRBV6-6 and TRBJ2-1, with D perhaps matching TRBD2 (5 bases). V was shortened by 5 bases and J by 10 bases, with 9 bases between the two germline ends. This CDR3 has 11 amino acids. Per the germline V gene, CDR1 is MNHNY and CDR2 is SVGAGI (reference sequence). CDR3 sequence: CASSAPGEQFF. The CDR3 bases are TGTGCCAGCAGTGCCCCGGGAGAGCAGTTCTTC.

The V gene is TRBV6-1, the J gene TRBJ2-3; a possible D gene is TRBD2 (5 bases). This CDR3 spans 15 amino acids. The V end lost 5 bases, the J end lost 4 bases, and 16 bases lay between the germline ends. The V gene's germline CDR1 is MNHNS and CDR2 SASEGT. The CDR3 sequence: CASSQLVFGADTQYF. CDR3 DNA: TGTGCCAGCAGTCAACTAGTTTTTGGCGCAGATACGCAGTATTTT.

This chain joins TRBV15 and TRBJ2-5; TRBD1 is a possible D gene (7 bases). From germline, CDR1 is LNHNV and CDR2 YYDKDF (reference sequence). Trimming stripped 2 bases from V and 2 bases from J, with 12 bases between. The CDR3 length is 15 residues. The CDR3 coding sequence is TGTGCCACCAGCAGATACCAGGGGGGACAAGAGACCCAGTACTTC. This sequence encodes CATSRYQGGQETQYF.

V usage is TRBV19 and J usage is TRBJ2-7; 7 bases map to TRBD1. The V and J ends lost 5 bases and 2 bases, in that order; junction bases with no gene match: 12. There are 16 residues in the CDR3. Looked up from germline, CDR1 is LNHDA and CDR2 is SQIVND (reference sequence). The CDR3: CASSPAPGQDTYEQYF. In DNA form, the CDR3 reads TGTGCCAGTAGTCCCGCCCCCGGACAGGACACCTACGAGCAGTACTTC.

The chain uses TRBV18 and TRBJ1-4; D unclear. The V end lost 3 bases, the J end lost 8 bases, and 10 bases lay between the germline ends. Germline CDR1 reads KGHSH; CDR2 reads LQKENI. The CDR3 contains 13 residues. Here the CDR3 reads CASSPTSQEKLFF. CDR3 DNA sequence: TGTGCCAGCTCACCGACAAGCCAGGAAAAACTGTTTTTT. The full variable domain, rest sourced from reference TRBV18 and TRBJ1-4, is NAGVMQNPRHLVRRRGQEARLRCSPMKGHSHVYWYRQLPEEGLKFMVYLQKENIIDESGMPKERFSAEFPKEGPSILRIQQVVRGDSAAYFCASSPTSQEKLFFGSGTQLSVL.

V is TRBV11-2 and J is TRBJ2-7; D remains ambiguous. The germline gives CDR1 SGHAT, CDR2 FQNNGV. The CDR3 consists of 15 residues. Trimming pared 5 bases from V and 0 bases from J, leaving 14 bases between. CDR3 bases: TGTGCCAGCAGCCCCAGTTGGCTAGACTCCTACGAGCAGTACTTC. It translates to CASSPSWLDSYEQYF.

With regard to this clone: The germline gene is not matched at one end of the junction; a read error may be the cause. The rearrangement uses TRBV4-3 and TRBJ2-6; D is possibly TRBD2 (6 bases). Germline-derived CDR1 and CDR2 are LGHNA and YSLEER. This CDR3 is 18 amino acids long. The DNA for the CDR3 is TGCGCCAGCAGCCAAGAGGGGGGTCACAGCTCTGGGGCCAACGGCCTGACTTTC. This gives the protein CASSQEGGHSSGANGLTF.

The V and J genes are TRBV5-1 and TRBJ2-5, with 9 bases that match TRBD2. The V gene end was trimmed by 3 bases and the J gene end by 5 bases; junction bases not matched to a gene: 8. There are 15 residues in the CDR3. Germline V gene lookup returns CDR1 SGHRS and CDR2 YFSETQ. The CDR3 here is CASSSLSGGLETQYF. CDR3 nucleotide sequence: TGCGCCAGCAGCTCACTGAGCGGGGGGTTGGAGACCCAGTACTTC.

This chain connects TRBV2 to TRBJ2-7; a weak D match, TRBD1 (6 bases). The ends were cut back, 5 bases at V and 6 bases at J, with 8 bases in the middle. This CDR3 region has 11 residues. The germline gives CDR1 SNHLY, CDR2 FYNNEI. Written as DNA, the CDR3 is TGTGCCAGCAGTCCCAGGGGCGAGCAGTACTTC. This sequence encodes CASSPRGEQYF.

V and J are TRBV5-6 and TRBJ2-1, with a weak D call TRBD2 (5 bases). The CDR3 spans 15 residues. Trimming removed 4 bases at V and 4 bases at J, with 15 bases between. CDR1 SGHDT and CDR2 YYEEEE come from the germline V gene. CDR3 amino acids: CASSPMGVQYNEQFF. DNA for the CDR3: TGTGCCAGCAGCCCGATGGGAGTACAATACAATGAGCAGTTCTTC.

This chain connects TRBV9 to TRBJ2-3, with 7 nucleotides matching TRBD2. CDR3 length: 15 amino acids. Germline V gene sequence: CDR1 SGDLS, CDR2 YYNGEE. V shed 2 bases, J shed 10 bases, and the junction held 13 bases outside the gene matches. CDR3 amino acids: CASSVSGTPGGSQYF. In DNA form, the CDR3 reads TGTGCCAGCAGCGTGAGTGGGACTCCGGGGGGATCGCAGTATTTT.

This chain links TRBV7-6 with TRBJ2-3; 7 bases line up with TRBD1. V shed 2 bases, J shed 2 bases, and the junction held 13 bases outside the gene matches. The germline V gene has CDR1 SGHVS and CDR2 FNYEAQ. The CDR3 has 18 amino acids. The CDR3 DNA follows: TGTGCCAGCAGCTTAAAGGGGGCAGGGGGTTCCTACACAGATACGCAGTATTTT. It yields the protein CASSLKGAGGSYTDTQYF.

The chain uses TRBV6-5 and TRBJ1-2, with D maybe TRBD1 (5 bases). CDR1 is MNHEY and CDR2 is SVGAGI in the germline V gene. CDR3 length: 16 amino acids. V lost 0 bases and J 8 bases, leaving 19 bases between the germline ends. The CDR3 sequence is CASSYSYNRGARGYTF. The DNA of the CDR3 is TGTGCCAGCAGTTACTCGTATAATAGGGGCGCGAGGGGCTACACCTTC.

The genes are TRBV9 and TRBJ2-2; 9 bases agree with TRBD1. V was pared by 4 bases and J by 4 bases, with 5 bases of the junction left unmatched. The CDR3 spans 15 residues. Germline CDR1 SGDLS, CDR2 YYNGEE. Here the CDR3 reads CASSLRDRATGELFF. The CDR3 nucleotides read TGTGCCAGCAGCCTCCGGGACAGGGCCACCGGGGAGCTGTTTTTT.

The V and J genes are TRBV6-5 and TRBJ1-1; TRBD1 might be the D (6 bases). Germline V gene lookup returns CDR1 MNHEY and CDR2 SVGAGI. Trimming cost V 6 bases and J 1 base, with 12 bases left between them. The CDR3 is made up of 14 amino acids. In DNA form, the CDR3 reads TGTGCCAGCAGCGACCCGGGACAGAACACTGAAGCTTTCTTT. Its translation: CASSDPGQNTEAFF.

V is TRBV10-3 and J is TRBJ1-2; 8 bases match TRBD1. CDR1 and CDR2 from the germline V gene are ENHRY and SYGVKD. The CDR3 is 15 residues long. V lost 4 bases, J lost 2 bases, and 6 bases stayed unmatched. In DNA, the CDR3 is TGTGCCATCAGTGGGAGGACAGGGCCCAACTATGGCTACACCTTC. This codes for CAISGRTGPNYGYTF.